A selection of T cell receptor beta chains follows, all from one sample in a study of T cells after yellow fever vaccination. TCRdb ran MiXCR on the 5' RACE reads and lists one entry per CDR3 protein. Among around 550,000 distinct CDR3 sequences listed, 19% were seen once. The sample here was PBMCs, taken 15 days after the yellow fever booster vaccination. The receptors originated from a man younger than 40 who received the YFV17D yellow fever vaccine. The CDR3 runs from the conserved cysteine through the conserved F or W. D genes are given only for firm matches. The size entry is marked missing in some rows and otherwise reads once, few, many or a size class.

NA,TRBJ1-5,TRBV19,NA,TGTGCCAGTAGTATCGGAGGTCGGGGTCAGCCCCAGCATTTT,CASSIGGRGQPQHF
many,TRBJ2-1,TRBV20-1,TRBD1,TGCAGTGCTAGGCCGGGACAGGGATCCGACAATGAGCAGTTCTTC,CSARPGQGSDNEQFF
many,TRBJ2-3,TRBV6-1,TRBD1,TGTGCCAGCAGCCGACAGGGTGGAGATACGCAGTATTTT,CASSRQGGDTQYF
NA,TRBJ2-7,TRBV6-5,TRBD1,TGTGCCAGCATTAACGAGCGGGACAGGGGACCCTACGAGCAGTACTTC,CASINERDRGPYEQYF
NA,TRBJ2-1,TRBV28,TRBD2,TGTGCCAGCAGTTCCCTAGCGGGAGAGTCCTACAATGAGCAGTTCTTC,CASSSLAGESYNEQFF
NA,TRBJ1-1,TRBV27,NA,TGTGCCAGCAGTTTAAGTCAGGAGGGGACTGAAGCTTTCTTT,CASSLSQEGTEAFF
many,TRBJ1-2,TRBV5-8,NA,TGTGCCAGCAGCCTACCCGGGACAAGCTATGGCTACACCTTC,CASSLPGTSYGYTF
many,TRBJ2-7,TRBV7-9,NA,TGTGCCAGCAGCTTACACTACGAGCAGTACTTC,CASSLHYEQYF
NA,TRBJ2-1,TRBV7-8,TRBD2,TGTGCCAGCAGCCAACTAGCGGGAGGGCCTTTCGATGAGCAGTTCTTC,CASSQLAGGPFDEQFF
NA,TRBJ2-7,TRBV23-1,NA,TGCGCCAGCCTCCAAGACTACGAGCAGTACTTC,CASLQDYEQYF
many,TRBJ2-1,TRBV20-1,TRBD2,TGCAGTGCTATTCGACTAGCGGGAGGGAAGGATGAGCAGTTCTTC,CSAIRLAGGKDEQFF
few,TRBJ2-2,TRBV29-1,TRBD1,TGCAGCGCCACTATCTCAGACAGGGTGAAGTCCGGGGAGCTGTTTTTT,CSATISDRVKSGELFF
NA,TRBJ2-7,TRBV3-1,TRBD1,TGTGCCAGCAGCCAAGAAGGGGGCTGGTACGAGCAGTACTTC,CASSQEGGWYEQYF
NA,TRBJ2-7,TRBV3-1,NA,TGTGCCAGCAGCCAAGAAGGGGGGCTAATCGGAAACGAGCAGTACTTC,CASSQEGGLIGNEQYF
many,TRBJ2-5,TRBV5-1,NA,TGTGCCAGCAGCTTAGGGCCTGAGACCCAGTACTTC,CASSLGPETQYF
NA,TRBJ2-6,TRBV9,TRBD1,TGTGCCAGCAGCGCCTCACGGGACAGGGGGCTTGGGGCCAACGTCCTGACTTTC,CASSASRDRGLGANVLTF
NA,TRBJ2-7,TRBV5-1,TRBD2,TGCGCCAGCAGCTTGGGGGCAAGCGGGGGCGCCTACGAGCAGTACTTC,CASSLGASGGAYEQYF
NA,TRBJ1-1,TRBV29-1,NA,TGCAGCGTGCGTGCGCAGTTGAACACTGAAGCTTTCTTT,CSVRAQLNTEAFF
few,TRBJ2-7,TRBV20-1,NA,TGCAGTGCTAGTCCTCCCGAGGGCCAGTACGAGCAGTACTTC,CSASPPEGQYEQYF
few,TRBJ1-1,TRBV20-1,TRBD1,TGCAGTGCTACAGGGGGCGCGTCCACTGAAGCTTTCTTT,CSATGGASTEAFF
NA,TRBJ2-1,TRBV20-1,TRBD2,TGCAGTGCTAGAGAGGGGACTAGCGGGGCCTCGTGGCAGTTCTTC,CSAREGTSGASWQFF
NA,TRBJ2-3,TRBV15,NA,TGTGCCACCAGCAGAGATCTTTCCTACACAGATACGCAGTATTTT,CATSRDLSYTDTQYF
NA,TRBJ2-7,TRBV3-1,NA,TGTGCCAGCAGCCGAGGCGGGCCGACCTACGAGCAGTACTTC,CASSRGGPTYEQYF
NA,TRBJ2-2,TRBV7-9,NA,TGTGCCAGCAGGGAACCGGGACTCAACACCGGGGAGCTGTTTTTT,CASREPGLNTGELFF
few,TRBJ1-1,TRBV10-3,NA,TGTGCCATCAGTGAGTTTCAGGGCGGCACTGAAGCTTTCTTT,CAISEFQGGTEAFF
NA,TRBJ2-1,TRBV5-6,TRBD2,TGTGCCAGCAGCTTGTCTTTGCGGGAGGGCCTTCGGGATGAGCAGTTCTTC,CASSLSLREGLRDEQFF
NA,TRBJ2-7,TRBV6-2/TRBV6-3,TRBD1,TGTGCCAGCAGTCCATCCGGGACAGGGGTCCACTACGAGCAGTACTTC,CASSPSGTGVHYEQYF
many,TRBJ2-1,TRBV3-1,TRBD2,TGTGCCAGCAGGATAGCGGGAGCTTTGAATGAGCAGTTCTTC,CASRIAGALNEQFF
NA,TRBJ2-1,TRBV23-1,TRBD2,TGCGCCAGCAGTCGACCTAGCGGGAGAAATGAGCAGTTCTTC,CASSRPSGRNEQFF
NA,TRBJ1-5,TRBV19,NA,TGTGCCAGTAGTATTCCGGGTTCTCGACCCCAGCATTTT,CASSIPGSRPQHF
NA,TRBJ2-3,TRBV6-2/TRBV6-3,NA,TGTGCCAGCAGCTCCCCTGGAATAGCCACAGATACGCAGTATTTT,CASSSPGIATDTQYF
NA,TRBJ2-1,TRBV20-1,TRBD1,TGCAGTGCTAGAGATGCGACAGGGGGTTGGGAGCAGTTCTTC,CSARDATGGWEQFF
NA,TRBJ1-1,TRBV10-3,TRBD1,TGTGCCGCCTCGGGACAGATAGAAAGAAAAAACACTGAAGCTTTCTTT,CAASGQIERKNTEAFF
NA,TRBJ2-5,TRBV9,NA,TGTGCCAGCAGCGTCGACATCCCTGGGGCCCAGTACTTC,CASSVDIPGAQYF
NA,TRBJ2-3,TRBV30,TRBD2,TGTGCCTGGAGCGGGACTAGCAGAGATACGCAGTATTTT,CAWSGTSRDTQYF
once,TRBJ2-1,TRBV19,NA,TGTGCCAGTAGCGGGCCGGGGGATGAGCAGTTCTTC,CASSGPGDEQFF
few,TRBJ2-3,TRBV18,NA,TGTGCCAGCTCACCACCGTTATCCGGGACGAGATATACGCAGTATTTT,CASSPPLSGTRYTQYF
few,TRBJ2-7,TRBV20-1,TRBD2,TGCAGTGCTATTCCGACTAGCGGGATTTTCTACGAGCAGTACTTC,CSAIPTSGIFYEQYF
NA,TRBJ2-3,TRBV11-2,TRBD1,TGTGCCAGCAGCTACGACAGGGGGGATACGCAGTATTTT,CASSYDRGDTQYF
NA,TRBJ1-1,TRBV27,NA,TGTGCCAGCAGTCTCCTCTTATCAGGCAGGGTCACTGAAGCTTTCTTT,CASSLLLSGRVTEAFF
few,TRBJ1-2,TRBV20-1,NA,TGCAGTGCTAGAGAACTCCCCTATGGCTACACCTTC,CSARELPYGYTF
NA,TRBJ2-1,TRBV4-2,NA,TGTGCCAGCAGCCAAGACGGGGCTTTTGAGCAGTTCTTC,CASSQDGAFEQFF
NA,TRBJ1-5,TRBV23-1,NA,TGCGCCAGCAGTCAATCTTTCCAGGGGCGACGTCAGCCCCAGCATTTT,CASSQSFQGRRQPQHF
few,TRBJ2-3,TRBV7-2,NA,TGTGCCAGCAGCTTACCGGGAGAGGGGACAGATACGCAGTATTTT,CASSLPGEGTDTQYF
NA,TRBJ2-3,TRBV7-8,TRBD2,TGTGCCAGCAGCGATTGGACTAGCGGTCTCCTGGATACGCAGTATTTT,CASSDWTSGLLDTQYF
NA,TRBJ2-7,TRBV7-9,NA,TGTGCCAGCAGCTCCACGTTGTACGAGCAGTACTTC,CASSSTLYEQYF
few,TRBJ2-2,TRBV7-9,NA,TGTGCCAGCAGCTTCAGGGTCAACGGGGAGCTGTTTTTT,CASSFRVNGELFF
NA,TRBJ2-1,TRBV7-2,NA,TGTGCCAGCAGCTCCGACAGGAAGGGAGAGCAGTTCTTC,CASSSDRKGEQFF
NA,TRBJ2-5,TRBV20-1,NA,TGCAGTGCACCCTCGCGGGAGACCCAGTACTTC,CSAPSRETQYF
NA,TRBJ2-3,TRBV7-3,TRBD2,TGTGCCAGCAGCTTAAAGGGACTAGCGGGAGCCCCCACAGATACGCAGTATTTT,CASSLKGLAGAPTDTQYF